The 5 T cell receptor beta chains in this list originate from one sample, sequenced in a study of blood T cell repertoires in COVID-19. Produced via immunoSEQ multiplex PCR; TCRdb's table is partial and in-frame only. The sample includes tens of thousands of clones, approximately 86% of them seen just once. Source material: peripheral blood. The receptors stem from a woman aged 50 to 60 with acute or convalescent COVID-19.

The CDR3 sequence is CASSLGPGVGKLFF. The DNA for the CDR3 is TGTGCCAGCAGCTTAGGGCCCGGGGTCGGAAAACTGTTTTTT. V and J are TRBV11-2 and TRBJ1-4; D is uncertain. Germline loops: CDR1 SGHAT, CDR2 FQNNGV. Trimming removed 1 base at V and 10 bases at J, with 13 bases between. The CDR3 spans 14 residues.

This clone was seen only once. At one boundary the junction diverges from the germline segment, which might be a read error. J is TRBJ2-3 and V is TRBV7-2; TRBD2 aligns across 9 bases. The germline CDR1 and CDR2 sequences are SGHTA and FQGNSA. This CDR3 has 15 amino acids. CDR3 amino acids: CASSLAGTSTDTQYF. In DNA form, the CDR3 reads TGTGCCAGCAGCCTAGCGGGGACTAGCACAGATACGCAGTATTTT. Based on the CDR3 plus reference TRBV7-2 and TRBJ2-3, the full variable domain is GAGVSQSPSNKVTEKGKDVELRCDPISGHTALYWYRQSLGQGLEFLIYFQGNSAPDKSGLPSDRFSAERTGGSVSTLTIQRTQQEDSAVYLCASSLAGTSTDTQYFGPGTRLTVL.

The genes are TRBV19 and TRBJ2-2; 8 positions match TRBD2. This CDR3 has 18 residues. Trimming cost V 3 bases and J 5 bases; bases outside gene matches: 14. Germline loops: CDR1 LNHDA, CDR2 SQIVND (reference sequence). CDR3 residues: CASSMGPFGGARTGELFF. The CDR3 DNA sequence: TGTGCCAGTAGTATGGGTCCCTTCGGGGGGGCCCGGACCGGGGAGCTGTTTTTT.

J is TRBJ1-1 and V is TRBV19, with TRBD1 matching over 8 bases. Germline trimming cut 7 bases from V and 1 base from J; bases unmatched to any gene: 14. CDR1 LNHDA and CDR2 SQIVND come from the germline V gene (reference sequence). The length of the CDR3 is 17 residues. CDR3 coding DNA: TGTGCCAGTATCGCCACGGGACAGGCCCCTCGGAACACTGAAGCTTTCTTT. Translation: CASIATGQAPRNTEAFF.

The rearrangement links TRBV7-2 to TRBJ1-2; tentatively, D is TRBD1 (6 bases). CDR1 and CDR2 from the germline V gene are SGHTA and FQGNSA. V lost 1 base to trimming and J lost 8 bases, with 23 bases between them. This CDR3 is built from 17 residues. CDR3 sequence (DNA): TGTGCCAGCAGCTTAGTGGGAGGAGCCAGGGGACTAGGCGGCTACACCTTC. It yields the protein CASSLVGGARGLGGYTF.